The 5 T cell receptor beta chains below all came from one sample that was sequenced in a study of response to subunit inactivated influenza vaccine (dated by TCRdb to the late 2010s). The method behind the library was RT-PCR. Data came from an Illumina HiSeq 2500. In TCRdb, the public reads were trimmed at Q25 with fastp and aligned with MiXCR, with productive beta chains retained. Entries that share a CDR3 protein sequence are merged under the most common genes and DNA. Across this sample there are 200,000 to 250,000 distinct CDR3 sequences, with 12% seen only once. The ten largest clones represent about 7.8% of the sample. The input for sequencing was non-naive T cells sorted from PBMCs, taken 14 days before vaccination. The cell subset or site label corresponds to: memory T cell fraction. These receptor sequences come from a man aged 45-65 years who received an inactivated influenza vaccine. Donor details come from another sample of the same person, matched by shared clones.

This clonotype was recorded a few times. J is TRBJ1-1 and V is TRBV7-9; D uncertain. Germline-derived CDR1 and CDR2 are SEHNR and FQNEAQ (reference sequence). The ends were cut back, 0 bases at V and 1 base at J, with 6 bases in the middle. The length of the CDR3 is 14 residues. This CDR3 is CASSLANENTEAFF. CDR3 coding DNA: TGTGCCAGCAGCTTAGCGAACGAGAACACTGAAGCTTTCTTT. Complete variable domain (other parts from reference TRBV7-9 and TRBJ1-1): DTGVSQNPRHKITKRGQNVTFRCDPISEHNRLYWYRQTLGQGPEFLTYFQNEAQLEKSRLLSDRFSAERPKGSFSTLEIQRTEQGDSAMYLCASSLANENTEAFFGQGTRLTVV.

The gene calls are TRBV4-3 and TRBJ2-1; 8 positions match TRBD2. Unmatched junction bases numbered 7, after V lost 5 bases and J lost 4 bases. Germline V gives CDR1 LGHNA, CDR2 YSLEER. The CDR3 spans 15 residues. CDR3: CASSDYGGGYNEQFF. CDR3 bases: TGCGCCAGCAGCGATTACGGGGGGGGATACAATGAGCAGTTCTTC.

This clonotype appeared many times. This rearrangement joins TRBV12-3 or TRBV12-4 to TRBJ1-5, with TRBD1 identical over 8 bases. The CDR3 is 14 amino acids. V shed 4 bases, J shed 6 bases, and the junction held 5 bases outside the gene matches. For the CDR3, the DNA is TGTGCCAGCAGTTCTGGACAGGGAAGTCAGCCCCAGCATTTT. Amino acids: CASSSGQGSQPQHF.

The V gene is TRBV28, the J gene TRBJ1-5, with D hard to call. Germline values: CDR1 MDHEN, CDR2 SYDVKM. The CDR3 totals 14 residues. Trimming removed 5 bases from V and 2 bases from J, with 10 bases in between. The CDR3 is CASSPPSRNQPQHF. The CDR3, as DNA: TGTGCCAGCAGTCCACCCTCCCGCAATCAGCCCCAGCATTTT.

This clonotype was detected ten times or more. This chain connects TRBV7-2 to TRBJ2-5, with TRBD1 as a possible D gene (6 bases). CDR3 length equals 13 residues. Germline V gene sequence: CDR1 SGHTA, CDR2 FQGNSA. V was shortened by 2 bases and J by 5 bases, with 9 bases between the two germline ends. CDR3 sequence reads: CASSLQGRETQYF. CDR3 bases: TGTGCCAGCAGCTTACAGGGGCGTGAGACCCAGTACTTC.